Sequencing of this TCR beta chain was carried out in a study of T cells in Graves' hyperthyroidism and ophthalmopathy. This clonotype was seen at least ten times. Antigen unknown. Amplified regions were TCR beta CDR3 sequences from RNA transcripts. First-round RT-PCR targeting the TCR CDR3 was performed with the HTBI primer set. TCRdb itself ran the multiplex PCR reads through MiXCR, one entry per CDR3 protein. The data contain about 55,000 distinct CDR3 sequences, under 70% of them singletons. Enrolled ophthalmopathy patients presented with a Clinical Activity Score of at least 3, a NOSPECS grade of at least 4, and disease duration under 3 months. Exclusions: uncontrolled infection, other autoimmune disease, pregnancy, lactation. The trim removed 0 bases at V and 6 bases at J, leaving 14 bases unmatched. The CDR3 length is 17 residues. From germline, CDR1 is MNHEY and CDR2 SVGAGI. Study-wide findings and caveats: Before onset, by a median of around six months, the model predicted ophthalmopathy. Most thyroid clonotypes with frequency above 0.001 were detected in blood.

The TCR originated in a woman in her sixties or seventies with Graves' ophthalmopathy. The chain joins TRBV6-5 to TRBJ2-7; 7 positions agree with TRBD1. Sequenced sample: blood. The CDR3 nucleotides read TGTGCCAGCAGTTACTCGAATGAAAGGGGGCTATCGGGCGAGCAGTACTTC. Encoded protein: CASSYSNERGLSGEQYF.